These 21 T cell receptor beta chains originate from one sample sequenced in a study of blood T cell repertoires in COVID-19. Only in-frame clones appear in the TCRdb table, and some are missing; sequencing was by immunoSEQ multiplex PCR. Of hundreds of thousands of clones in the sample, approximately 89% were seen once. Material for sequencing was peripheral blood. The receptors were gathered from a woman aged 18-29 years who had recovered from COVID-19.

The genes are TRBV6-5 and TRBJ1-1; tentative D call: TRBD1 (5 bases). This CDR3 comprises 14 residues. Germline loops: CDR1 MNHEY, CDR2 SVGAGI. Trimming left V 9 bases short and J 0 bases short, with 14 bases between. The CDR3 sequence: CASRRPTVNTEAFF. In nucleotides, the CDR3 is TGTGCCAGTCGAAGACCGACAGTGAACACTGAAGCTTTCTTT.

This clone was observed once. This chain connects TRBV4-3 to TRBJ1-1, with D perhaps TRBD1 (5 bases). Germline V gives CDR1 LGHNA, CDR2 YSLEER. Trimming stripped 4 bases from V and 2 bases from J, with 14 bases between. CDR3 length equals 15 residues. Here the CDR3 DNA reads TGCGCCAGCAGCCCTCTGTTACAGGATAACACTGAAGCTTTCTTT. The encoded protein is CASSPLLQDNTEAFF.

The rearrangement links TRBV25-1 to TRBJ1-2; no clear D gene. V was shortened by 5 bases and J by 4 bases, with 14 bases between the two germline ends. Germline CDR1 reads MGHDK; CDR2 reads SYGVNS. There are 14 residues in the CDR3. The CDR3 region is CASSLAAGGYGYTF. As DNA, the CDR3 is TGTGCCAGCAGTCTGGCAGCGGGCGGCTATGGCTACACCTTC.

The chain recombines TRBV29-1 with TRBJ2-3, with TRBD1 identical over 12 bases. The CDR3 sequence is 18 residues long. Germline assignment: CDR1 SQVTM and CDR2 ANQGSEA. With V trimmed by 3 bases and J by 6 bases, 16 bases remained unmatched. CDR3 in amino acids: CSVEGTGGVAGAFDTQYF. In nucleotides, the CDR3 is TGCAGCGTTGAGGGGACAGGGGGCGTCGCGGGAGCTTTTGATACGCAGTATTTT.

This clone was counted between two and nine times. The chain joins TRBV29-1 to TRBJ2-3, with 9 bases identical to TRBD1. V shed 3 bases and J 4 bases; nucleotides not matched to a gene: 11. This CDR3 is built from 16 residues. Germline V lookup: CDR1 SQVTM, CDR2 ANQGSEA. CDR3 loop: CSVDSAGQGIADTQYF. CDR3 in DNA: TGCAGCGTTGATTCCGCGGGACAGGGTATCGCAGATACGCAGTATTTT.

The V gene is TRBV10-2, the J gene TRBJ1-5, with 7 bases that match TRBD1. The CDR3 has 16 amino acids. CDR1 WSHSY and CDR2 SAAADI come from the germline V gene. V lost 4 bases to trimming and J lost 5 bases; unmatched junction nucleotides: 11. Here the CDR3 reads CASSVVLGRGDQPQHF. In DNA form, the CDR3 reads TGCGCCAGCAGTGTAGTTTTGGGCAGGGGGGATCAGCCCCAGCATTTT.

V gene TRBV3-1 (or the pseudogene TRBV3-2) combines with J gene TRBJ1-1, with D uncertain. Deletions cut 0 bases from V and 5 bases from J, with 19 bases between. The CDR3 totals 17 residues. Germline V gene data show CDR1 as LGHDT and CDR2 as YNNKEL (reference sequence). DNA for the CDR3: TGTGCCAGCAGCCAAGATAAGCGGGCCCAGATGCGGACTGAAGCTTTCTTT. It is translated as CASSQDKRAQMRTEAFF.

The chain recombines TRBV5-5 with TRBJ2-2; weak D call: TRBD1 (6 bases). The CDR3 totals 15 residues. V gave up 2 bases and J gave up 4 bases, with 12 bases separating them. Germline CDR1 SGHKS, CDR2 YYEKEE (reference sequence). The CDR3 spells CASSFGRGSTGELFF. CDR3 DNA: TGTGCCAGCAGCTTTGGCAGGGGAAGCACCGGGGAGCTGTTTTTT.

The chain combines TRBV11-3 with TRBJ2-1, with 11 bases identical to TRBD1. The CDR3 extends over 15 amino acids. Germline V gene lookup returns CDR1 SGHNT and CDR2 YENEEA. The V gene end was trimmed by 4 bases and the J gene end by 3 bases; junction bases not matched to a gene: 2. The CDR3 sequence: CASSSGQGGYNEQFF. The CDR3 DNA sequence: TGTGCCAGCAGCTCGGGACAGGGGGGCTACAATGAGCAGTTCTTC.

The chain uses TRBV4-3 and TRBJ2-3; 9 nucleotides match TRBD2. The CDR3 totals 21 residues. The germline CDR1 and CDR2 sequences are LGHNA and YSLEER. The J segment lost 3 bases and the V segment lost 0 bases, leaving 19 bases of the junction unmatched. CDR3 coding DNA: TGCGCCAGCAGCCAAGATACGGTTTTATTCGCGGGAGGGCGTGAGACAGATACGCAGTATTTT. Protein product: CASSQDTVLFAGGRETDTQYF.

The chain has TRBV6-5 and TRBJ2-4; 10 bases align to TRBD1. Germline values: CDR1 MNHEY, CDR2 SVGAGI. The CDR3 totals 13 residues. V dropped 8 bases and J dropped 7; count of bases not matched to a gene: 5. The chain's CDR3 is CASGGTGVNIQYF. The CDR3 DNA follows: TGTGCCAGCGGCGGGACAGGGGTCAACATTCAGTACTTC.

The rearrangement joins TRBV2 to TRBJ2-1; tentatively, D is TRBD1 (6 bases). Germline V lookup: CDR1 SNHLY, CDR2 FYNNEI. The CDR3 loop spans 14 amino acids. Trimming removed 5 bases at V and 6 bases at J, with 14 bases between. CDR3 coding DNA: TGTGCCAGCAGTAAAGAGAGAGGGGGCAATGAGCAGTTCTTC. It yields the protein CASSKERGGNEQFF.

Only a few counts were recorded for this clone. The CDR3 DNA reads as TGTGCCAGCAGCCACGGGGGTCCCCAGCATTTT. Translated: CASSHGGPQHF. V usage is TRBV3-1 (or the pseudogene TRBV3-2) and J usage is TRBJ1-5, with a tentative D call TRBD1 (5 bases). With 3 bases removed from V and 10 bases from J, the gap between germline ends came to 7 bases. The CDR3 loop spans 11 amino acids. The V gene's germline CDR1 is LGHDT and CDR2 YNNKEL (reference sequence).

Only a few counts were recorded for this clone. The J gene is TRBJ1-1, the V gene TRBV7-9, with D perhaps matching TRBD1 (5 bases). The V and J ends lost 6 bases and 1 base respectively, with 15 bases between them. The CDR3 loop spans 15 amino acids. Germline V gene sequence: CDR1 SEHNR, CDR2 FQNEAQ (reference sequence). The CDR3 here is CASSRFRVANTEAFF. In nucleotides, the CDR3 is TGTGCCAGCAGTAGGTTCAGGGTAGCGAACACTGAAGCTTTCTTT.

The chain carries TRBV28 and TRBJ2-7; 12 bases fit TRBD1. V lost 7 bases to trimming and J lost 6 bases; unmatched junction nucleotides: 7. The germline V gene has CDR1 MDHEN and CDR2 SYDVKM. The CDR3 sequence is 14 residues long. In nucleotides, the CDR3 is TGTGCCAGCACTTCCGGGACAGGGGGCCGCGAGCAGTACGTC. Translated, it gives CASTSGTGGREQYV.

This clone was seen just once. The chain has TRBV7-2 and TRBJ2-1; D is ambiguous. V lost 1 base and J 0 bases, leaving 10 bases between the germline ends. Per the germline V gene, CDR1 is SGHTA and CDR2 is FQGNSA. The CDR3 is 16 residues long. Written as DNA, the CDR3 is TGTGCCAGCAGCTTAGTTGGTAGAGTCTCCTACAATGAGCAGTTCTTC. Its protein is CASSLVGRVSYNEQFF.

CDR3 amino acids: CASSDGRCRSGSSCEQYV. CDR3 bases: TGTGCCAGCAGTGACGGTAGGTGTCGCAGCGGGAGTAGTTGCGAGCAGTACGTC. This rearrangement joins TRBV6-4 to TRBJ2-7, with 8 bases matching TRBD2. Trimming took 2 bases from V and 6 from J; bases not matched to a gene: 18. Germline CDR1 is MRHNA and CDR2 is SNTAGT. This CDR3 has 18 residues.

The chain carries TRBV11-3 and TRBJ2-2; D possibly corresponds to TRBD1 (7 bases). V lost 5 bases and J lost 3, with 13 bases in between. There are 15 residues in the CDR3. Germline-derived CDR1 and CDR2 are SGHNT and YENEEA. CDR3 in amino acids: CASSRRGAHTGELFF. CDR3 nucleotides: TGTGCCAGCAGCCGCAGGGGGGCGCACACCGGGGAGCTGTTTTTT.

This rearrangement joins TRBV6-2 or TRBV6-3 to TRBJ2-2; 12 nucleotides align to TRBD2. V gave up 5 bases and J gave up 4 bases; unmatched junction bases: 8. The CDR3 covers 17 residues. Germline V gene lookup returns CDR1 MNHEY and CDR2 SVGEGT. In DNA, the CDR3 is TGTGCCAGCAGTAACGGGCTAGCGGGAGGGCTCACCGGGGAGCTGTTTTTT. Translated, it gives CASSNGLAGGLTGELFF.

This chain links TRBV18 with TRBJ2-1; 13 nucleotides align to TRBD2. The germline CDR1 and CDR2 sequences are KGHSH and LQKENI. CDR3 size: 15 residues. V gave up 0 bases and J gave up 7 bases; unmatched junction bases: 0. The CDR3 reads CASSPPTSGGNEQFF. CDR3 in DNA: TGTGCCAGCTCACCACCGACTAGCGGGGGGAATGAGCAGTTCTTC.

CDR3 DNA sequence: TGTGCCAGCAGTTGGTCTAGCGGGAGGAGCGAGCAGTACGTC. As protein: CASSWSSGRSEQYV. The chain recombines TRBV6-2 or TRBV6-3 with TRBJ2-7, with TRBD2 identical over 11 bases. The CDR3 is 14 amino acids. The V and J ends lost 4 bases and 6 bases, in that order; junction bases with no gene match: 5. The germline CDR1 and CDR2 sequences are MNHEY and SVGEGT.